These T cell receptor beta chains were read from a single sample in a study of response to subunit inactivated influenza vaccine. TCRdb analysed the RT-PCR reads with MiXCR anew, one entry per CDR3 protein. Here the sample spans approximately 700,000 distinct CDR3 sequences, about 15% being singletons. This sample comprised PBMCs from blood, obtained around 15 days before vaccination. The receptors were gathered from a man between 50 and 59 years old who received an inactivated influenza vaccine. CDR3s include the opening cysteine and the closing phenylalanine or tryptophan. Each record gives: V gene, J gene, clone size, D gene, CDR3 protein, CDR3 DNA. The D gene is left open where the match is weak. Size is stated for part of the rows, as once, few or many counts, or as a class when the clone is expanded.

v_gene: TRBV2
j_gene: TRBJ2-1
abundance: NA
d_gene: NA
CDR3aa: CASRGLGDEQFF
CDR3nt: TGTGCCAGCAGGGGTCTAGGCGATGAGCAGTTCTTC

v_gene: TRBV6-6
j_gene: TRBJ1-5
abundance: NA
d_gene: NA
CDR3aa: CASTDWGNQPQHF
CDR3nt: TGTGCCAGCACCGACTGGGGCAATCAGCCCCAGCATTTT

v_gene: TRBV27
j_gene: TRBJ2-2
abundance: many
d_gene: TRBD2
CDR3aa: CASRREGGELFF
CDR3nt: TGTGCCAGCAGGCGGGAGGGCGGGGAGCTGTTTTTT

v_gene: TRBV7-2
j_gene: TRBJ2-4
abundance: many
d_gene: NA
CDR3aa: CASSWTAKNIQYF
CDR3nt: TGTGCCAGCAGCTGGACAGCCAAAAACATTCAGTACTTC

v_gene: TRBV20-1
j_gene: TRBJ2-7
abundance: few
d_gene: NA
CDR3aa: CSAAGNWREQYF
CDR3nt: TGCAGTGCTGCAGGGAACTGGAGGGAGCAGTACTTC

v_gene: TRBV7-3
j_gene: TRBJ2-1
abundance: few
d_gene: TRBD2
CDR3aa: CASGTSGEQFF
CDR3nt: TGTGCCAGCGGCACTAGCGGGGAGCAGTTCTTC

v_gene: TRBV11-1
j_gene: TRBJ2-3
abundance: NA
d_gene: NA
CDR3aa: CASSFPREGSTSTDTQYF
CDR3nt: TGTGCCAGCAGCTTCCCCCGTGAGGGGTCTACTAGCACAGATACGCAGTATTTT

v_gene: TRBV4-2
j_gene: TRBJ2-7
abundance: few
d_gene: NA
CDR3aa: CASSQDSQGPSYEQYF
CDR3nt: TGTGCCAGCAGCCAAGACTCCCAGGGGCCATCCTACGAGCAGTACTTC

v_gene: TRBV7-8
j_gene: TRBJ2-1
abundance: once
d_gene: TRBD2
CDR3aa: CASSLEVAGAGNEQFF
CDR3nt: TGTGCCAGCAGCTTAGAAGTAGCGGGAGCGGGGAATGAGCAGTTCTTC

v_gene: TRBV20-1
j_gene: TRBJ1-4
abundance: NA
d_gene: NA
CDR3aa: CSGAGSNEKLFF
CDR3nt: TGCAGTGGGGCAGGGAGTAATGAAAAACTGTTTTTT

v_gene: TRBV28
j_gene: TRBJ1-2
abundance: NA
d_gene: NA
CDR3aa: CASSSALGGYTF
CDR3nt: TGTGCCAGCAGTTCAGCTTTGGGTGGCTACACCTTC